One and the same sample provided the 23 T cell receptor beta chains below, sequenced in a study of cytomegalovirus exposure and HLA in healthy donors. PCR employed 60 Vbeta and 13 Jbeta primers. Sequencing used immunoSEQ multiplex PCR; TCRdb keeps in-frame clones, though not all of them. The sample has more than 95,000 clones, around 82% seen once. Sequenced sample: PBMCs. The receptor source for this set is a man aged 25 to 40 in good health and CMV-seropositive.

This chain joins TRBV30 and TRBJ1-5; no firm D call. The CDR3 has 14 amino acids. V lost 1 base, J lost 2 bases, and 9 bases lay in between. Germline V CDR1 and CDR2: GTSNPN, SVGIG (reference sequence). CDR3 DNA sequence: TGTGCCTGGAGTGGCGGGGAAGGCAATCAGCCCCAGCATTTT. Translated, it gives CAWSGGEGNQPQHF.

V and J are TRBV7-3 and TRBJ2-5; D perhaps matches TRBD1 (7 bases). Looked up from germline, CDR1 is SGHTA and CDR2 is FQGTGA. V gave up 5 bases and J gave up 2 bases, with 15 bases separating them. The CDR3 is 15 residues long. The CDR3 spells CASSRGSGGQETQYF. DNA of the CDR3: TGTGCCAGCAGCCGGGGGTCAGGGGGGCAAGAGACCCAGTACTTC.

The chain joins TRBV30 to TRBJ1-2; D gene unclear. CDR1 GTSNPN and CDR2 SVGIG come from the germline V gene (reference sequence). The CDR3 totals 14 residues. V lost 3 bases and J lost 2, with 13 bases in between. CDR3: CAWRLLGANYGYTF. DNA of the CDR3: TGTGCCTGGAGACTACTCGGCGCCAACTATGGCTACACCTTC.

The CDR3 bases are TGTGCCAGCAGCCAGGCAGGCTATGGCTACACCTTC. It specifies CASSQAGYGYTF. The chain combines TRBV7-9 with TRBJ1-2; D is ambiguous. The germline V and J ends were trimmed by 5 bases and 4 bases, with 8 bases remaining between them. Germline V gene data show CDR1 as SEHNR and CDR2 as FQNEAQ (reference sequence). The CDR3 spans 12 residues. Variable domain in full (rest from reference TRBV7-9 and TRBJ1-2): DTGVSQNPRHKITKRGQNVTFRCDPISEHNRLYWYRQTLGQGPEFLTYFQNEAQLEKSRLLSDRFSAERPKGSFSTLEIQRTEQGDSAMYLCASSQAGYGYTFGSGTRLTVV.

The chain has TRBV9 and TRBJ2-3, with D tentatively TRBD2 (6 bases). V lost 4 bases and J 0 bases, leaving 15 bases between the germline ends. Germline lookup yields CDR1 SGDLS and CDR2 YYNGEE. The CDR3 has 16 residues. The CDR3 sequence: CASSTFRDSSTDTQYF. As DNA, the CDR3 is TGTGCCAGCAGCACCTTCCGGGACTCCAGCACAGATACGCAGTATTTT.

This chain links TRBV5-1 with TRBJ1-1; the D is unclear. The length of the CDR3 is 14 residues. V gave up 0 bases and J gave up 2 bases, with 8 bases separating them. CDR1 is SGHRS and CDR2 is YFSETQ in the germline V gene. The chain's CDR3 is CASSLGGFNTEAFF. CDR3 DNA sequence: TGCGCCAGCAGCTTGGGAGGATTCAACACTGAAGCTTTCTTT. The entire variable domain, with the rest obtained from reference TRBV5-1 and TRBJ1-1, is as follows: KAGVTQTPRYLIKTRGQQVTLSCSPISGHRSVSWYQQTPGQGLQFLFEYFSETQRNKGNFPGRFSGRQFSNSRSEMNVSTLELGDSALYLCASSLGGFNTEAFFGQGTRLTVV.

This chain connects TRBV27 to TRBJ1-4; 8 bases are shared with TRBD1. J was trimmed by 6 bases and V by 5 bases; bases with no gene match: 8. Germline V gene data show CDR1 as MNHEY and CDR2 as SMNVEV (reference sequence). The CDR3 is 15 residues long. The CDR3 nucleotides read TGTGCCAGCAGTCCGCGGACAGGGCGGTATGAAAAACTGTTTTTT. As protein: CASSPRTGRYEKLFF.

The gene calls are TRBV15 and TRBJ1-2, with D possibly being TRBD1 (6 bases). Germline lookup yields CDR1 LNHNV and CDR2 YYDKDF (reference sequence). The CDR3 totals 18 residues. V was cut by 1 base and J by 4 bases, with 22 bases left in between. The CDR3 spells CATSRGGFPGQLSYGYTF. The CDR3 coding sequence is TGTGCCACCAGCAGAGGGGGATTTCCGGGACAACTCTCCTATGGCTACACCTTC.

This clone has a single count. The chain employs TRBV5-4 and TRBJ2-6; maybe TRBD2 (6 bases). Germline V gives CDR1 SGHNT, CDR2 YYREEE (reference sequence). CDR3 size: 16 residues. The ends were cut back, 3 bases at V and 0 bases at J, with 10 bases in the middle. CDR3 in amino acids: CASSWGVVSGANVLTF. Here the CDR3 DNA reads TGTGCCAGCAGCTGGGGGGTTGTCTCTGGGGCCAACGTCCTGACTTTC. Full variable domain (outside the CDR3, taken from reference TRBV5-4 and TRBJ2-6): ETGVTQSPTHLIKTRGQQVTLRCSSQSGHNTVSWYQQALGQGPQFIFQYYREEENGRGNFPPRFSGLQFPNYSSELNVNALELDDSALYLCASSWGVVSGANVLTFGAGSRLTVL.

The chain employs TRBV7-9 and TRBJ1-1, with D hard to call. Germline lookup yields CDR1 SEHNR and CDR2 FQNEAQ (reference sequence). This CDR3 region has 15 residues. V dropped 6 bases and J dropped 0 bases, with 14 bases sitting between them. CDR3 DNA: TGTGCCAGCAGTTCGGACTTTCCGATGAACACTGAAGCTTTCTTT. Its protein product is CASSSDFPMNTEAFF.

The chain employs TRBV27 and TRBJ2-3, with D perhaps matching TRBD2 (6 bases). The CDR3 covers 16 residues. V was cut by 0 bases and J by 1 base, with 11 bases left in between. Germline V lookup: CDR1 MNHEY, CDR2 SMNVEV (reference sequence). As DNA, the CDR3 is TGTGCCAGCAGTTTATCGTTTTCGGGGGGCACAGATACGCAGTATTTT. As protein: CASSLSFSGGTDTQYF.

CDR3 sequence reads: CASSYAIAGEGGELFF. DNA for the CDR3: TGTGCCAGCAGTTACGCGATAGCGGGAGAGGGCGGGGAGCTGTTTTTT. The genes are TRBV6-7 and TRBJ2-2; 9 positions agree with TRBD2. TRBV6-7 is an open reading frame whose function is uncertain. Germline trimming cut 2 bases from V and 7 bases from J; bases unmatched to any gene: 8. This CDR3 spans 16 amino acids.

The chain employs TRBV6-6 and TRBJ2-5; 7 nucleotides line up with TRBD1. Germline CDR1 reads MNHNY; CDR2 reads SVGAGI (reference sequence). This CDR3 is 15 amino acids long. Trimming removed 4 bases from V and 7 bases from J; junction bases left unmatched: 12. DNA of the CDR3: TGTGCCAGCAGTTCCCGGGACAGCCCTGTTGGGACCCAGTACTTC. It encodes CASSSRDSPVGTQYF.

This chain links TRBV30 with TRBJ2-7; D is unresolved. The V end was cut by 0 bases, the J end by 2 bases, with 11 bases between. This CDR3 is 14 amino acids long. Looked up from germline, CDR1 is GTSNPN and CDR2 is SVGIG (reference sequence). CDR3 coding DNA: TGTGCCTGGAGTGTACTGTCTCCCCCCTACGAGCAGTACTTC. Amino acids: CAWSVLSPPYEQYF.

CDR3 sequence: CASSPTGLLAFF. The CDR3 bases are TGTGCCAGCAGTCCGACGGGGTTATTAGCTTTCTTT. The chain combines TRBV14 with TRBJ1-1, with D uncertain. Germline CDR1 reads SGHDN; CDR2 reads FVKESK. The V end was cut by 6 bases, the J end by 10 bases, with 15 bases between. The length of the CDR3 is 12 residues.

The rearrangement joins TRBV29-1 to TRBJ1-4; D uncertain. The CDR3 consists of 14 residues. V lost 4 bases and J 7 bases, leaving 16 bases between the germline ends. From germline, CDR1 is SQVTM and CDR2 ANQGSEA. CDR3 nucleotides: TGCAGCGTTGTAGGAGGGCTGTATGGTGAAAAACTGTTTTTT. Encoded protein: CSVVGGLYGEKLFF. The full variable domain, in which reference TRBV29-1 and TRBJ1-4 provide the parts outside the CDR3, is SAVISQKPSRDICQRGTSLTIQCQVDSQVTMMFWYRQQPGQSLTLIATANQGSEATYESGFVIDKFPISRPNLTFSTLTVSNMSPEDSSIYLCSVVGGLYGEKLFFGSGTQLSVL.

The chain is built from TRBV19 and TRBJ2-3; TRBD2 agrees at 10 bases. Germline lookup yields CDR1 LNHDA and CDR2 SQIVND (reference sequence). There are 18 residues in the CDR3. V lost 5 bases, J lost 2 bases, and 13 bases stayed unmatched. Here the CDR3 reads CASSRGGAGGPITDTQYF. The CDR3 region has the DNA TGTGCCAGTAGTCGGGGTGGAGCGGGAGGGCCTATCACAGATACGCAGTATTTT.

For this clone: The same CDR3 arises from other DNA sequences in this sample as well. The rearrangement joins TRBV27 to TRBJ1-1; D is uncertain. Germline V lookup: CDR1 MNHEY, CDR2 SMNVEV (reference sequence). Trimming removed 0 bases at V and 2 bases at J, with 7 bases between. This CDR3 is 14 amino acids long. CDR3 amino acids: CASSLSRGNTEAFF. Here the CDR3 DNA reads TGTGCCAGCAGTTTATCACGGGGTAACACTGAAGCTTTCTTT.

The CDR3 is CASSPSEGAYNEQFF. CDR3 bases: TGTGCCAGCAGTCCCAGCGAAGGGGCCTACAATGAGCAGTTCTTC. The chain has TRBV6-5 and TRBJ2-1; D may be TRBD1 (5 bases). The V end lost 5 bases, the J end lost 2 bases, and 13 bases lay between the germline ends. Germline assignment: CDR1 MNHEY and CDR2 SVGAGI. The CDR3 spans 15 residues.

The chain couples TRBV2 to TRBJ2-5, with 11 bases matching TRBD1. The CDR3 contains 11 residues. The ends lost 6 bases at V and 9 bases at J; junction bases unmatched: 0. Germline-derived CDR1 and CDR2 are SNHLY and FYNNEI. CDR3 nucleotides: TGTGCCAGCAGGGGACAGGGGGCCCAGTACTTC. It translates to CASRGQGAQYF.

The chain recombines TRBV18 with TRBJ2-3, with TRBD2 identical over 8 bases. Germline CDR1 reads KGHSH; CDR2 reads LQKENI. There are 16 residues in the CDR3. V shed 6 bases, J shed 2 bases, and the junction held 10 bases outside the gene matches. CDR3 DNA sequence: TGTGCCAGCTCCCCCGGCCGGGGGGGGATCACAGATACGCAGTATTTT. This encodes CASSPGRGGITDTQYF.

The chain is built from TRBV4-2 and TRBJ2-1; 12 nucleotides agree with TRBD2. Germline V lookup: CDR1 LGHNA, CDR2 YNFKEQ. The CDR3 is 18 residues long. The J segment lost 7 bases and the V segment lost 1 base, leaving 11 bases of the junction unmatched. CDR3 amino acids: CASSQGGASGRARNEQFF. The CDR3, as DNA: TGTGCCAGCAGCCAAGGGGGGGCTAGCGGGAGGGCCAGGAATGAGCAGTTCTTC.

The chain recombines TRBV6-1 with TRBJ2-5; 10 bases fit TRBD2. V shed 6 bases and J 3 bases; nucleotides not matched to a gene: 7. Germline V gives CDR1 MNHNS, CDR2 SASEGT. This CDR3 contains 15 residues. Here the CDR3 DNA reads TGTGCCAGCAGGACAGGACTAGCGGATGAAGAGACCCAGTACTTC. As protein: CASRTGLADEETQYF.